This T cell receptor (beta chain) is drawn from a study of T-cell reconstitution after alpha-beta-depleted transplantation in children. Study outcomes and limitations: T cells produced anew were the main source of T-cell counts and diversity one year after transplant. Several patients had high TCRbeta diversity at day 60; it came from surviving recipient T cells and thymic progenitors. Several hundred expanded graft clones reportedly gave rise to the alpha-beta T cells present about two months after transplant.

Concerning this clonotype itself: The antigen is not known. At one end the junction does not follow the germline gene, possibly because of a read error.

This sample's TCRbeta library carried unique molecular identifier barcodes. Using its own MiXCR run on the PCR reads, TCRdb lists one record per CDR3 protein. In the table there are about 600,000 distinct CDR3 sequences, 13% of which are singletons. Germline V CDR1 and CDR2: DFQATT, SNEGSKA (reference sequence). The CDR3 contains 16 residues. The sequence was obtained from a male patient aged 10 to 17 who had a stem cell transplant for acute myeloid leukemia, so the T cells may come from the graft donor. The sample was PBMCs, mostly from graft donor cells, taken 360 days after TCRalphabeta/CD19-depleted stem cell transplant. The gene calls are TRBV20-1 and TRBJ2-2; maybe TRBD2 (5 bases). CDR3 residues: CCAPRVSGMYTGELFF. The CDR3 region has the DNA TGCTGTGCTCCCCGGGTGAGCGGAATGTATACCGGGGAGCTGTTTTTT.